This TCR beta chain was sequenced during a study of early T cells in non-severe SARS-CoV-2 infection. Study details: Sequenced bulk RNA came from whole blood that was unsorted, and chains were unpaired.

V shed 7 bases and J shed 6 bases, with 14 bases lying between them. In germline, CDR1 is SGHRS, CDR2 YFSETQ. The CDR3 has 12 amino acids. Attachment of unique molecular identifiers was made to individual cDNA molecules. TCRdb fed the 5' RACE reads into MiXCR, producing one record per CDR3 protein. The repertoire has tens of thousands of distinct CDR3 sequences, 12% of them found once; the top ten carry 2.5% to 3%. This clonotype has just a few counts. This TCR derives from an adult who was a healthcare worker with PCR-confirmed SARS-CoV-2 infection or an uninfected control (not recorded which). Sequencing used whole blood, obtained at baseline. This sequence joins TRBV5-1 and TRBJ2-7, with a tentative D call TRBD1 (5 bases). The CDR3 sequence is CASYERRGEQYF. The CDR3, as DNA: TGCGCCAGCTACGAACGAAGGGGCGAGCAGTACTTC.